This T cell receptor beta chain is from a study of shared clonotypes between healthy human individuals (dated by TCRdb to the early 2020s). For the wider study: A few men and a couple of women, aged 18 to 49 years, made up the cohort. For each donor, CD4 naive and CD4 memory were each given three plates, CD8 naive was given two plates, and CD8 memory was given one plate. To estimate repertoire size and how much clonotypes are shared between individuals, the study performed deep sequencing of blood TCR repertoires from a handful of healthy adults. Different laboratories and diverse techniques were used to prepare libraries and sequence TCR repertoires, to increase sequencing depth and limit assay-specific biases. Per donor, leukapheresis produced somewhere between about 0.9 and 9 billion PBMCs. What the authors observed across the whole study: Because the study included a small number of donors, the genetic and exposure-history diversity represented was limited. Larger estimated clonotype richness was generally found for naive subsets than for memory subsets. Pairwise subsampling indicated that sequencing depth was expected to affect the degree of clonotype sharing among donors. When a handful of donors were compared, the shared fraction of clonotypes was around 5% for naive CD4, around 4% for naive CD8, about 2.4% for memory CD4, and around 0.4% for memory CD8. Clonotypes shared by all four sorted-subset donors showed higher generation probabilities than non-shared clonotypes. Sampling was restricted to blood, and TCR repertoires in tissues likely differ from the TCR repertoires found in blood. Rarefaction of sorted-subset datasets indicated incomplete sequencing despite the large sequencing depth.

This clone was observed a few times. Its antigen remains unidentified. The input lacks base qualities; no much larger clone sits a single base away. The donors were healthy, HIV-negative adults who had no recently reported acute infections or vaccinations. Every donor was a Caucasian adult residing in Nashville, Tennessee, USA. CD4+ T cells were enriched by magnetic negative selection; naive cells were then positively selected on CD45RA, and the negative fraction formed the memory subset. After blood collection by leukapheresis, PBMCs were isolated using Ficoll-Histopaque density gradient centrifugation and then cryopreserved in the vapor phase of liquid nitrogen. Analytical flow cytometry was used to check the purity and quantity of each magnetically sorted T cell population. From each sorted fraction, genomic DNA was isolated and quantified by UV absorbance on a Nanodrop 2000c. Using the deep immunoSEQ assay, multiplex PCR amplified TCR CDR3 regions from genomic DNA. For each cell subset, the extracted genomic DNA was distributed evenly across all wells of several immunoSEQ 96-well plates, and each plate served as one replicate. For sorted subsets, around 200 ng genomic DNA, equal to 30,000 or so T cell genomes, was loaded into each replicate PCR. The purified libraries were quantified using a Qubit 3.0 fluorometer, sized with a Bioanalyzer 2100, and then quantified again using the KAPA Library Quantification kit. Every immunoSEQ 96-well plate was sequenced on a dedicated single-read 150-cycle Illumina NextSeq 550 flow cell. The paper's data handling went like this. Because only junctional sequences without quality scores were contained in the immunoSEQ output, filtering matching that applied to full-length reads could not be performed. To assign V/J genes and CDR3, sequences were annotated against IMGT germline references using PyIR, a Python wrapper for IgBLAST v1.9. Any read was removed if the V/J assignment was weak (E-value above 1e-6), the CDR3 was missing, or the read contained stop codons, out-of-frame junctions, or ambiguous translated residues. V3J clonotypes were defined by identical inferred V gene, J gene, and CDR3 amino acid sequence. Percentage overlap between repertoires was computed as shared unique clonotypes divided by the size of the smaller repertoire. Richness of each repertoire was evaluated using RTK rarefaction, the Chao1 estimator, and Recon v2.1 estimates of unobserved clonotypes. For all TCRbeta clonotypes obtained by the gDNA method from a few donors, generation probabilities were computed with OLGA. This is the immuneACCESS table as TCRdb keeps it, with only in-frame sequences that have V and J called. A part of the clones is gone; compared with another copy, unresolved V genes explain less than half, and the rest is unexplained. V, J and clone size were drawn from that table, and D and trimming were deduced from the DNA. The sample contains around 940,000 clones, 70% to 85% of them found a single time. The top ten clonotypes cover around 1.4% of the sample.

The material sequenced was memory CD4+ T cells sorted from blood. This specimen's cell subset or site label, interpreted: CD45RA-negative fraction. The TCR was taken from a man aged 18-30 years in good health.

The nucleotides read TGTGCCAGCAGCCAGGACAGGGGGTCCTACGAGCAGTACTTC. Translated, this gives CASSQDRGSYEQYF. The V gene is TRBV11-2 and the J gene is TRBJ2-7, with 10 bases aligning to TRBD1. The CDR3 has 14 amino acids, counting the end cysteine and phenylalanine. Only the CDR3 part of the read is kept: 42 bases, read in frame from the first base. CDR1 and CDR2 were assigned from the germline V gene as SGHAT and FQNNGV. Clipping removes 5 bases from V and 1 base from J, with 2 as the unmatched junction base count.